Listed below are T cell receptor beta chains from one sample, sequenced in a study of T-cell memory formation after mild COVID-19. TCRdb analysed the 5' RACE reads with MiXCR anew, one entry per CDR3 protein. This table has under 250,000 distinct CDR3 sequences, 8% to 10% appearing once. Sequenced sample: PBMCs or a T cell subset sorted from them (not recorded which). The receptors were gathered from a young man who had mild COVID-19 (a few samples of this study predate the infection). Cell type and time point are not known. Each CDR3 is given with its conserved first and last residue. Each record gives: J gene, V gene, CDR3 protein.

>TRBJ2-3|TRBV27
CASSWGGGTDTQYF
>TRBJ2-2|TRBV7-8
CASSGRGLANTGELFF
>TRBJ1-1|TRBV24-1
CATSDLVGQAFF
>TRBJ1-5|TRBV7-2
CASSQQLDQPQHF
>TRBJ1-1|TRBV7-2
CASSLVGVGASGTEAFF
>TRBJ1-5|TRBV5-6
CASSLWAVSYSNQPQHF
>TRBJ2-7|TRBV10-3
CAISPGTLEQYF
>TRBJ2-1|TRBV5-5
CASRIMRDEQFF
>TRBJ2-5|TRBV3-1
CASSHPGLGQETQYF
>TRBJ2-3|TRBV9
CASSAGVSWDTQYF
>TRBJ2-7|TRBV7-8
CASSLFQNRPYEQYF
>TRBJ1-5|TRBV6-5
CASSYRGSEPQHF
>TRBJ1-3|TRBV7-8
CASSPDREPGNTIYF
>TRBJ2-3|TRBV29-1
CSVVRLLTDTQYF
>TRBJ2-1|TRBV4-3
CASSRQEGLYNEQFF
>TRBJ2-3|TRBV12-3/TRBV12-4
CASSPPLSGPSTDTQYF
>TRBJ2-2|TRBV29-1
CSGGHLTGELFF
>TRBJ1-2|TRBV7-9
CASSPPSLTF
>TRBJ2-1|TRBV6-4
CASSDRGQGRDEQFF
>TRBJ2-7|TRBV7-9
CASSWNRDTEQYF
>TRBJ1-6|TRBV9
CASSVGGGPNSPLHF
>TRBJ1-5|TRBV12-3/TRBV12-4
CASSLETDRQPQHF
>TRBJ1-6|TRBV7-9
CASRTGSASPLHF
>TRBJ2-3|TRBV9
CASSGGLAGGTDTQYF
>TRBJ2-5|TRBV5-1
CASSLSGVAETQYF
>TRBJ2-1|TRBV6-5
CASSYSRRNEQFF
>TRBJ1-1|TRBV5-1
CASSPGRTNTEAFF
>TRBJ2-3|TRBV20-1
CSAKAGTTDTQYF
>TRBJ2-1|TRBV7-2
CASSKGGEQFF
>TRBJ2-3|TRBV7-9
CASQVGPTDTQYF
>TRBJ1-6|TRBV10-3
CAISDREFSGSPLHF
>TRBJ2-2|TRBV5-1
CASSPGQGGAGELFF
>TRBJ2-3|TRBV7-2
CASRETADTQYF
>TRBJ2-1|TRBV5-1
CASSPSGTSGGFGDNEQFF
>TRBJ2-3|TRBV7-2
CASSPAGTRTDTQYF
>TRBJ1-1|TRBV15
CATSRATGLRTEAFF
>TRBJ2-5|TRBV5-1
CASSLGTSFYQETQYF
>TRBJ1-1|TRBV25-1
CASSGDRGLGEAFF
>TRBJ1-5|TRBV28
CASSSDGPRPQHF
>TRBJ1-6|TRBV7-8
CASSLDLWAGRVAPLHF
>TRBJ2-2|TRBV20-1
CSARDGTRRAGELFF
>TRBJ2-7|TRBV29-1
CSALGQDSSYEQYF
>TRBJ2-1|TRBV24-1
CANESGTILTILYNEQFF
>TRBJ2-5|TRBV3-1
CASSQDGRGQETQYF
>TRBJ2-2|TRBV4-3
CASSQEMTTGLNTGELFF
>TRBJ2-3|TRBV20-1
CSAPEILRGAGDTQYF
>TRBJ2-7|TRBV10-3
CAISESRGQFYEQYF
>TRBJ2-1|TRBV7-2
CASSSFLNEQFF
>TRBJ2-2|TRBV20-1
CSALRNRGRPGELFF
>TRBJ2-2|TRBV24-1
CATSDLTSGGNTGELFF
>TRBJ1-1|TRBV4-1
CASSHGTGGKAAFF
>TRBJ2-7|TRBV5-1
CASSFRDGQGIAYEQYF
>TRBJ2-3|TRBV5-1
CASGFLLADTDTQYF
>TRBJ2-7|TRBV7-3
CASSFFGGTYEQYF
>TRBJ1-1|TRBV2
CASRRTAIEAFF
>TRBJ2-7|TRBV6-5
CASSPMTGNGYEQYF
>TRBJ1-1|TRBV20-1
CSAGGQGNTEDFF
>TRBJ2-7|TRBV5-1
CASSSEGQVYEQYF
>TRBJ1-4|TRBV5-1
CASSQRKATNEKLFF
>TRBJ2-1|TRBV7-2
CASSFGGGSYNEQFF